This is a list of T cell receptor beta chains from one sample in a study of blood T cell repertoires in COVID-19. The data were produced by immunoSEQ multiplex PCR, yet TCRdb's version contains in-frame clones alone and is incomplete. Among roughly 140,000 clones listed, 80% to 90% were seen once. The specimen was peripheral blood. Receptors were obtained from a woman in her fifties or sixties with COVID-19, enrolled during active disease. Both conserved end residues are part of each CDR3. D genes are given only for firm matches. A clone size is listed for some rows: how often the clone was seen (once, few, many), or a class if it is expanded.

>17|TRBD2|-|TRBV5-4|TRBJ2-7
CASSYTSGGALGYEQYF
TGTGCCAGCAGCTATACTAGCGGGGGGGCCTTGGGATACGAGCAGTACTTC
>11|-|-|TRBV6-5|TRBJ2-7
CASPARYEQYF
TGTGCCAGTCCTGCGAGGTACGAGCAGTACTTC
>12|-|-|TRBV5-4|TRBJ2-1
CASSSQGIEQFF
TGTGCCAGCAGCTCCCAGGGGATTGAGCAGTTCTTC
>17|TRBD1|-|TRBV18|TRBJ1-4
CASSSNTPGQGGEKLFF
TGTGCCAGCTCATCAAACACTCCGGGACAGGGAGGTGAAAAACTGTTTTTT
>15|-|-|TRBV4-3|TRBJ1-2
CASSQVPSGNYGYTF
TGCGCCAGCAGCCAAGTACCGTCAGGGAACTATGGCTACACCTTC
>15|-|-|TRBV6-5|TRBJ1-1
CASRRSTGFGTEAFF
TGTGCCAGCAGACGGTCTACAGGGTTTGGCACTGAAGCTTTCTTT
>16|TRBD1|-|TRBV10-3|TRBJ2-2
CATAGQGRMDTGELFF
TGTGCCACCGCCGGACAGGGAAGGATGGACACCGGGGAGCTGTTTTTT
>14|-|-|TRBV7-8|TRBJ2-7
CASSPFEQEYEQYF
TGTGCCAGCAGCCCCTTCGAACAGGAGTACGAGCAGTACTTC
>13|-|-|TRBV12-3/TRBV12-4|TRBJ1-2
CASSPSRQAGYTF
TGTGCCAGCAGCCCTTCCCGACAGGCGGGCTACACCTTC
>16|-|once|TRBV6-1|TRBJ1-4
CASSEAAGAGAEKLFF
TGTGCCAGCAGTGAAGCGGCAGGGGCGGGGGCTGAAAAACTGTTTTTT
>16|TRBD2|-|TRBV11-3|TRBJ2-3
CASSFGTSGLTDTQYF
TGTGCCAGCAGCTTCGGGACTAGCGGGCTGACAGATACGCAGTATTTT
>15|TRBD1|-|TRBV19|TRBJ1-3
CASSGQGVPGNTIYF
TGTGCCAGTAGTGGACAGGGAGTTCCTGGAAACACCATATATTTT
>12|-|-|TRBV12-3/TRBV12-4|TRBJ1-6
CATGSGNSPLHF
TGTGCCACCGGTTCCGGGAACTCACCCCTCCACTTT
>13|-|-|TRBV30|TRBJ1-2
CAWTKGQDYGYTF
TGTGCCTGGACCAAGGGGCAGGACTATGGCTACACCTTC
>17|TRBD2|-|TRBV19|TRBJ2-7
CASSIARTSALSYEQYF
TGTGCCAGTAGTATCGCCCGGACTAGCGCCCTATCCTACGAGCAGTACTTC
>15|TRBD1|-|TRBV6-5|TRBJ1-2
CASSIRDSSDYGYTF
TGTGCCAGCAGCATCCGGGACAGCAGTGACTATGGCTACACCTTC
>15|-|-|TRBV7-7|TRBJ1-5
CASSLAVAPGQPQHF
TGTGCTAGCAGCTTAGCGGTGGCTCCAGGGCAGCCCCAGCATTTT
>16|TRBD1|-|TRBV13|TRBJ1-2
CASSLNRGQGVPGYTF
TGTGCCAGCAGCTTAAATCGCGGACAGGGGGTTCCTGGCTACACCTTC
>14|-|-|TRBV21-1|TRBJ2-7
CASTKWQGGYEQYF
TGTGCCAGCACCAAATGGCAGGGGGGCTACGAGCAGTACTTC
>16|TRBD2|once|TRBV19|TRBJ2-1
CASSIMGSGGYNEQFF
TGTGCCAGTAGTATCATGGGTAGCGGGGGGTACAATGAGCAGTTCTTC
>16|TRBD2|-|TRBV5-1|TRBJ2-3
CASSVGLAGLTDTQYF
TGCGCCAGCAGCGTGGGACTAGCGGGCCTAACAGATACGCAGTATTTT
>16|TRBD1|once|TRBV5-4|TRBJ1-1
CASAPGDRGGYAEAFF
TGTGCCAGCGCCCCTGGGGACAGGGGAGGTTACGCTGAAGCTTTCTTT
>13|TRBD2|-|TRBV7-2|TRBJ2-7
CASSKLAGYEQYF
TGTGCCAGCAGCAAACTAGCGGGGTACGAGCAGTACTTC
>15|-|-|TRBV7-2|TRBJ1-5
CASSSLGALNQPQHF
TGTGCCAGCAGCTCGCTGGGGGCCCTCAATCAGCCCCAGCATTTT
>15|-|-|TRBV5-8|TRBJ1-1
CASSSTQGIGTEAFF
TGTGCCAGCAGCTCCACCCAGGGGATCGGGACTGAAGCTTTCTTT